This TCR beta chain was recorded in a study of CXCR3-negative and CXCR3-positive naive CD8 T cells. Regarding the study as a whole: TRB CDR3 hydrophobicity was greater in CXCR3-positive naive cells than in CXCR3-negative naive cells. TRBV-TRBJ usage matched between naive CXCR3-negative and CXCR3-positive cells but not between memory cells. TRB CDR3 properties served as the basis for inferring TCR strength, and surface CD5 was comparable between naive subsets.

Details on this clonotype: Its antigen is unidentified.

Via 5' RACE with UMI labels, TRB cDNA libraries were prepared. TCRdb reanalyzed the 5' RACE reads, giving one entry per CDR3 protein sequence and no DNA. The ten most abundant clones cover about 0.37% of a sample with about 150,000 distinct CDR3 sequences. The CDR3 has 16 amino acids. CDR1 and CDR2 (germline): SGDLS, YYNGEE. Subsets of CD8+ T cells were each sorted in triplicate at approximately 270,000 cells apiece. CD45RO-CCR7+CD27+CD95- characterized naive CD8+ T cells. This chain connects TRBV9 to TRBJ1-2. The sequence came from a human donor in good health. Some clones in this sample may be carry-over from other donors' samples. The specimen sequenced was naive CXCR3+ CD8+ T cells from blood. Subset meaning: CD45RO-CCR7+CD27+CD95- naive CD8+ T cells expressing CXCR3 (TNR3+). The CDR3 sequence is CASSRTQPQGGYGYTF. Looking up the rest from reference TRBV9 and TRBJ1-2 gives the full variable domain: DSGVTQTPKHLITATGQRVTLRCSPRSGDLSVYWYQQSLDQGLQFLIQYYNGEERAKGNILERFSAQQFPDLHSELNLSSLELGDSALYFCASSRTQPQGGYGYTFGSGTRLTVV.